This T cell receptor (beta chain) was captured in a study of Graves' ophthalmopathy and Graves' hyperthyroidism. Of note for this clonotype: Its antigen remains unknown.

The V end lost 7 bases, the J end lost 3 bases, and 12 bases lay between the germline ends. Germline-derived CDR1 and CDR2 are SNHLY and FYNNEI. The CDR3 is 13 residues long. Using RNA transcripts, the TCR beta CDR3 regions were amplified. Second-round multiplex PCR came after a first-round RT-PCR that employed HTBI primers. MiXCR was run by TCRdb on the multiplex PCR reads, yielding one entry per CDR3 protein. Of over a million distinct CDR3 sequences listed, 35% to 40% were seen once; the top ten hold around 10%. Study conclusions and caveats: Ophthalmopathy versus stable hyperthyroidism: 13-signature model gave 87.88% sensitivity, 65% to 82% specificity.

Uncontrolled infections, other autoimmune diseases, pregnancy or lactation barred patients from enrollment. Clinicians diagnosed using symptoms, serum thyroxine, TRAb, thyroid ultrasound and orbital computed tomography. The sequence came from an adult man with Graves' hyperthyroidism. The specimen sequenced was peripheral blood or thyroid tissue (not recorded which). J is TRBJ2-5 and V is TRBV2; tentatively, D is TRBD2 (5 bases). The CDR3 DNA reads TGTGCCAGCATGGCGAGGGCGGAAGAGACCCAGTACTTC. Translated: CASMARAEETQYF.